Listed below are T cell receptor beta chains from one sample, sequenced in a study of shared clonotypes between healthy human individuals. The assay was immunoSEQ multiplex PCR, and TCRdb's table has in-frame clones only and misses some. The sample contains around 1.1 million clones, about four fifths of which appear only once. Sequencing input: memory CD4+ T cells from PBMCs. The receptor source for this set is a man aged 18-30 years in good health. Some clones in this sample may be carry-over from other donors' samples. Both conserved end residues are part of each CDR3. A D gene is named only where the DNA matches it firmly. Clone size is stated in some rows and not others, as once, few, many or a class when expanded.

d_call j_call clone_size v_call cdr3_aa cdr3_nt
- TRBJ1-3 few TRBV23-1 CASNFPHQASGNTIYF TGCGCCAGCAATTTTCCCCACCAGGCTTCTGGAAACACCATATATTTT
- TRBJ2-7 - TRBV4-1 CASSQVGGPGQYF TGCGCCAGCAGCCAAGTGGGGGGGCCCGGGCAGTACTTC
- TRBJ2-2 - TRBV28 CASTEGGSGARTGELFF TGTGCCAGCACCGAGGGAGGCTCGGGGGCTCGTACCGGGGAGCTGTTTTTT
TRBD1 TRBJ2-2 few TRBV10-1 CASRPGQAATGELFF TGCGCCAGCAGACCCGGACAGGCGGCCACCGGGGAGCTGTTTTTT
- TRBJ1-5 - TRBV6-1 CASTSLPGSYQPQHF TGTGCCAGCACAAGTCTACCAGGTAGCTATCAGCCCCAGCATTTT
- TRBJ2-3 - TRBV30 CAFVGGSWDTQYF TGTGCCTTCGTAGGAGGGTCGTGGGATACGCAGTATTTT
TRBD1 TRBJ2-3 - TRBV5-4 CASSWDRGTDTQYF TGTGCCAGCAGCTGGGACAGGGGCACAGATACGCAGTATTTT
- TRBJ1-2 few TRBV2 CASSPDRRNYGYTF TGTGCCAGCAGCCCCGACAGGCGAAACTATGGCTACACCTTC
TRBD1 TRBJ1-1 - TRBV2 CASSASRGRGTEAFF TGTGCCAGCAGTGCGAGCAGGGGGCGAGGCACTGAAGCTTTCTTT
- TRBJ2-5 - TRBV2 CASSEEGSETQYF TGTGCCAGCAGTGAAGAGGGGTCAGAGACCCAGTACTTC
- TRBJ1-4 - TRBV6-5 CASSYSSTNEKLFF TGTGCCAGCAGTTACAGCTCAACTAATGAAAAACTGTTTTTT
- TRBJ1-1 - TRBV9 CASSKILENTEAFF TGTGCCAGCAGCAAGATCCTAGAGAACACTGAAGCTTTCTTT
- TRBJ2-7 - TRBV28 CASSSPGLYEQYF TGTGCCAGCAGTTCCCCGGGACTTTACGAGCAGTACTTC
TRBD2 TRBJ2-5 - TRBV28 CASRNRLAGLQETQYF TGTGCCAGCAGGAACAGACTAGCGGGCCTACAAGAGACCCAGTACTTC
- TRBJ1-5 - TRBV28 CASSSYSGTADQPQHF TGTGCCAGCAGTTCTTACTCCGGGACGGCGGATCAGCCCCAGCATTTT
TRBD2 TRBJ2-5 - TRBV5-6 CASSLALAVTQETQYF TGTGCCAGCAGCTTGGCACTAGCGGTAACACAAGAGACCCAGTACTTC
- TRBJ1-1 few TRBV2 CATQQNTEAFF TGTGCCACACAACAGAACACTGAAGCTTTCTTT
- TRBJ1-5 - TRBV19 CASRHSGRGYGQPQHF TGTGCCAGTAGACACTCAGGTCGGGGATACGGCCAGCCCCAGCATTTT
- TRBJ2-6 - TRBV18 CASSPPSSYGPGANVLTF TGTGCCAGCTCACCACCCTCTTCCTATGGGCCTGGGGCCAACGTCCTGACTTTC
- TRBJ1-5 few TRBV7-9 CASSSANQPQHF TGTGCCAGCAGCTCCGCTAATCAGCCCCAGCATTTT
TRBD1 TRBJ1-4 - TRBV19 CASRPGGPGEKLFF TGTGCCAGTAGGCCAGGGGGCCCAGGTGAAAAACTGTTTTTT
TRBD1 TRBJ2-7 - TRBV7-2 CASSPRDRGSYEQYF TGTGCCAGCAGCCCTCGGGACAGGGGGAGCTACGAGCAGTACTTC
- TRBJ1-1 - TRBV9 CASSGQSRGEAFF TGTGCCAGCAGCGGTCAATCTAGGGGTGAAGCTTTCTTT
TRBD2 TRBJ2-5 - TRBV5-1 CASSLASGAQETQYF TGCGCCAGCAGCTTGGCTAGCGGCGCTCAAGAGACCCAGTACTTC
- TRBJ2-5 - TRBV7-8 CASSLLGSQETQYF TGTGCCAGCAGCTTACTCGGAAGCCAAGAGACCCAGTACTTC
- TRBJ2-5 once TRBV7-2 CASSLARLGLGETQYF TGTGCCAGCAGCTTAGCGCGACTAGGGTTGGGCGAGACCCAGTACTTC
- TRBJ2-1 once TRBV7-3 CASSSFRGTGNEQFF TGTGCCAGCAGCTCTTTTAGGGGGACGGGCAATGAGCAGTTCTTC
- TRBJ1-4 - TRBV19 CASSPKGNWDTNEKLFF TGTGCCAGTAGCCCTAAGGGGAATTGGGACACTAATGAAAAACTGTTTTTT
- TRBJ2-2 - TRBV5-4 CASSLSVKGSSTGELFF TGTGCCAGCAGCTTGTCGGTCAAGGGGTCATCCACCGGGGAGCTGTTTTTT
- TRBJ2-5 - TRBV7-3 CASSVGLSETQYF TGTGCCAGCAGCGTCGGTTTATCGGAGACCCAGTACTTC
TRBD2 TRBJ2-1 - TRBV7-3 CASSPTSGRGDNEQFF TGTGCCAGCAGCCCGACTAGCGGGAGGGGGGACAATGAGCAGTTCTTC
TRBD1 TRBJ1-5 - TRBV5-8 CASSSGTGFNQPQHF TGTGCCAGCAGTTCCGGGACAGGGTTCAATCAGCCCCAGCATTTT
- TRBJ2-2 - TRBV9 CASSHLPLDGELFF TGTGCCAGCAGCCATCTCCCGTTGGACGGGGAGCTGTTTTTT
- TRBJ1-5 once TRBV5-4 CASGSTPSSEQPQHF TGTGCCAGCGGCTCTACTCCGAGTTCCGAACAGCCCCAGCATTTT
TRBD1 TRBJ2-3 - TRBV5-1 CASSLEDRGTDTQYF TGCGCCAGCAGCTTGGAGGACAGGGGCACAGATACGCAGTATTTT
- TRBJ2-4 - TRBV20-1 CSAGVDIQYF TGCAGTGCCGGGGTGGATATTCAGTACTTC
TRBD1 TRBJ1-5 - TRBV4-3 CASSQDDRGEQPQHF TGCGCCAGCAGCCAAGACGACAGGGGTGAACAGCCCCAGCATTTT
- TRBJ2-3 - TRBV5-1 CASSFNREDTQYF TGCGCCAGCAGCTTTAACAGAGAAGATACGCAGTATTTT
TRBD2 TRBJ2-4 - TRBV6-5 CASSFGGVAKNIQYF TGTGCCAGCAGTTTTGGGGGGGTAGCCAAAAACATTCAGTACTTC
- TRBJ2-2 few TRBV5-1 CASSWRAGTNTGELFF TGCGCCAGCAGCTGGCGGGCGGGCACTAACACCGGGGAGCTGTTTTTT
- TRBJ2-7 - TRBV19 CASSPRGGEQYF TGTGCCAGCTCCCCCCGGGGTGGGGAGCAGTACTTC
- TRBJ2-7 - TRBV7-9 CASSPYRVQNEQYF TGTGCCAGCAGCCCCTACAGGGTTCAGAACGAGCAGTACTTC
TRBD1 TRBJ2-2 - TRBV5-5 CASSRQGLNTGELFF TGTGCCAGCAGCCGACAGGGCCTGAACACCGGGGAGCTGTTTTTT
- TRBJ1-3 - TRBV9 CASSVGGGNTIYF TGTGCCAGCAGCGTAGGGGGCGGAAACACCATATATTTT
- TRBJ1-1 few TRBV9 CASSVGLVMNTEAFF TGTGCCAGCAGCGTAGGCCTAGTTATGAACACTGAAGCTTTCTTT
- TRBJ2-2 few TRBV19 CASSSLTGNTGELFF TGTGCCAGTAGTTCCCTGACAGGGAACACCGGGGAGCTGTTTTTT